This is a list of T cell receptor beta chains from one sample in a study of response to subunit inactivated influenza vaccine. TCRdb re-called the RT-PCR reads with MiXCR, one entry per CDR3 protein. The sample holds more than 450,000 distinct CDR3 sequences; around 10% are singletons and the top ten take approximately 10%. These data were also filed under a second study, of T cells expressing NK-cell markers.

The sequences come from PBMCs from blood, collected on the day of vaccination. The receptor source for this set is a middle-aged man who received an inactivated influenza vaccine. Each CDR3 is given with its conserved first and last residue. The D gene is left open where the match is weak. For some rows the clone size is stated as once, few or many, or as a class when expanded; others skip it.

D	size	V	J	DNA	CDR3
TRBD2	few	TRBV28	TRBJ2-5	TGTGCCAGCAGTTTACTCCTTACGGGAGGTTTTCAAGAGACCCAGTACTTC	CASSLLLTGGFQETQYF
NA	many	TRBV5-1	TRBJ2-7	TGCGCCAGCAGCTTGAAAGACGAGCAGTACTTC	CASSLKDEQYF
NA	NA	TRBV12-3/TRBV12-4	TRBJ1-1	TGTGCCAGCAGTTTAAGGGTCGTGGGCCCTGAAGCTTTCTTT	CASSLRVVGPEAFF
TRBD2	few	TRBV11-2	TRBJ2-1	TGTGCCAGCAGCTTAGATAGCGGGCCAGAAAAGCAGTTCTTC	CASSLDSGPEKQFF
TRBD2	NA	TRBV5-1	TRBJ2-1	TGCGCCAGCAGCTTTACCGGGACTAGTAACAATGAGCAGTTCTTC	CASSFTGTSNNEQFF
NA	NA	TRBV7-9	TRBJ2-3	TGTGCCAGCAGCTCCCGACAGAGCACAGATACGCAGTATTTT	CASSSRQSTDTQYF
TRBD1	few	TRBV14	TRBJ1-1	TGTGCCAGACTCGGACAGGGGGCTTTCATGATGAACACTGAAGCTTTCTTT	CARLGQGAFMMNTEAFF
TRBD1	few	TRBV5-1	TRBJ2-6	TGCGCCAGCAGCAAAACCGGGACAGGGGGCCTCTCTGGGGCCAACGTCCTGACTTTC	CASSKTGTGGLSGANVLTF
NA	few	TRBV5-1	TRBJ1-1	TGCGCCAGCAGCTCAGCTCTAATGACAGGGAACACTGAAGCTTTCTTT	CASSSALMTGNTEAFF
TRBD1	many	TRBV29-1	TRBJ2-2	TGCAGCGCCTCCCCAGGGGACAGGGCGAACACCGGGGAGCTGTTTTTT	CSASPGDRANTGELFF
NA	NA	TRBV29-1	TRBJ2-3	TGCAGCGGATGGGGACATAACACAGATACGCAGTATTTT	CSGWGHNTDTQYF
NA	NA	TRBV5-1	TRBJ2-5	TGCGCCAGCAGCTTGGAAGGTGGAGGGGGGATAGAGACCCAGTACTTC	CASSLEGGGGIETQYF
NA	NA	TRBV29-1	TRBJ2-3	TGCAGCGTTGCTCCAGCTGCTAGCACAGATACGCAGTATTTT	CSVAPAASTDTQYF
NA	few	TRBV20-1	TRBJ1-6	TGCAGTGGCCAGTCAAATTCACCCCTCCACTTT	CSGQSNSPLHF
TRBD2	few	TRBV20-1	TRBJ2-3	TGCAGTGCTTATCCCGGGACTAGCGGCCTGAGGGGGGATACGCAGTATTTT	CSAYPGTSGLRGDTQYF
NA	few	TRBV29-1	TRBJ2-2	TGCAGCGTCCCTAGAGCAGGGACAGGGGAGCTGTTTTTT	CSVPRAGTGELFF
TRBD1	many	TRBV5-1	TRBJ1-1	TGCGCCAGCAGCTTGTTACGGCAGGGGGACACTGAAGCTTTCTTT	CASSLLRQGDTEAFF
TRBD1	NA	TRBV29-1	TRBJ2-7	TGCAGCGCCTGGCCGGGACAGGGGCCCTCCGAGCAGTACTTC	CSAWPGQGPSEQYF
NA	many	TRBV2	TRBJ2-7	TGTGCCAGCAACCGATACTACGAGCAGTACTTC	CASNRYYEQYF
NA	many	TRBV12-3/TRBV12-4	TRBJ1-2	TGTGCCAGCAGTGTAGGATCTAACTATGGCTACACCTTC	CASSVGSNYGYTF
TRBD2	NA	TRBV20-1	TRBJ2-1	TGCAGTGCTAGGGGTCGGACTAGCGGGGGCGAGAATGAGCAGTTCTTC	CSARGRTSGGENEQFF
NA	NA	TRBV29-1	TRBJ1-4	TGCAGCGTTGGGATAACTAATGAAAAACTGTTTTTT	CSVGITNEKLFF
NA	NA	TRBV4-3	TRBJ2-2	TGCGCCAGCAGCCGTAATTGGGGGGCCGGGGAGCTGTTTTTT	CASSRNWGAGELFF
TRBD1	many	TRBV18	TRBJ2-1	TGTGCCAGCTCACGTCTACAGGGGGCTGGGTACAATGAGCAGTTCTTC	CASSRLQGAGYNEQFF
TRBD2	many	TRBV20-1	TRBJ2-1	TGCAGTGTGTTAAGGCGGGAGTGGAATGAGCAGTTCTTC	CSVLRREWNEQFF
NA	NA	TRBV10-3	TRBJ2-5	TGTGCCATCAGTGAGTCGGAGCCAGAGACCCAGTACTTC	CAISESEPETQYF
NA	many	TRBV9	TRBJ1-2	TGTGCCAGCAGCCCACTTGGTGGGATCGACTATGGCTACACCTTC	CASSPLGGIDYGYTF
NA	NA	TRBV7-8	TRBJ2-1	TGTGCCAGCAGCTTAGCCCGTTGGATTTACGGGACCCCCAACAATGAGCAGTTCTTC	CASSLARWIYGTPNNEQFF
NA	NA	TRBV5-1	TRBJ2-7	TGCGCCAGCAGCTCCGGGACAGGATTGAGCGGGAACGAGCAGTACTTC	CASSSGTGLSGNEQYF
TRBD1	few	TRBV9	TRBJ2-5	TGTGCCAGCAGCACAGGGACAGCGTACCAAGAGACCCAGTACTTC	CASSTGTAYQETQYF
NA	NA	TRBV5-8	TRBJ1-1	TGTGCCAGCAGCAAAAGGACGAACACTGAAGCTTTCTTT	CASSKRTNTEAFF
TRBD2	NA	TRBV29-1	TRBJ2-1	TGCAGCGTTGCCGGTAGCGGGAGCTCCTACAATGAGCAGTTCTTC	CSVAGSGSSYNEQFF
TRBD1	many	TRBV7-6	TRBJ2-1	TGTGCCAGCAGCTTAGGAGGCTGGGACAGTGAGCAGTTCTTC	CASSLGGWDSEQFF
TRBD2	NA	TRBV12-3/TRBV12-4	TRBJ2-7	TGTGCCAGCAGTTTAGCCCCACTAGCGGGGGGTTACGAGCAGTACTTC	CASSLAPLAGGYEQYF
TRBD2	many	TRBV12-3/TRBV12-4	TRBJ2-7	TGTGCCAGCAGCAAAGGTGGTCTAGCGGGCCTTTACGAGCAGTACTTC	CASSKGGLAGLYEQYF
TRBD2	many	TRBV14	TRBJ2-1	TGTGCCAGCAGCCTAAGAGCGGGATTCGTGAATGAGCAGTTCTTC	CASSLRAGFVNEQFF
NA	once	TRBV4-2	TRBJ2-3	TGTGCCAGCAGCCAAGATACCAGCGACTATACGCAGTATTTT	CASSQDTSDYTQYF
TRBD2	NA	TRBV20-1	TRBJ2-3	TGCAGTGCTAGAGGTAGCGGGGGACCCACAGATACGCAGTATTTT	CSARGSGGPTDTQYF
TRBD2	few	TRBV27	TRBJ2-7	TGTGCCAGCAGTTTATACTTAAGTGGACTAGCGAGCGAGCAGTACTTC	CASSLYLSGLASEQYF
TRBD1	many	TRBV3-1	TRBJ2-2	TGTGCCAGCAGCACCGGGACAGGGAGTACCGGGGAGCTGTTTTTT	CASSTGTGSTGELFF
NA	NA	TRBV5-5	TRBJ2-5	TGTGCCAGCAGCCCCCATCAGCGGACCGGAGAGACCCAGTACTTC	CASSPHQRTGETQYF
NA	few	TRBV7-9	TRBJ1-1	TGTGCCAGCAGCTTTCAGACATCCGAAGCTTTCTTT	CASSFQTSEAFF